A selection of T cell receptor beta chains follows, all from one sample in a study of naive and memory T cell subsets. TCRdb called the UMI-ligation and nested PCR reads again in MiXCR, with one record for every CDR3 protein. The sample shows about 90,000 distinct CDR3 sequences, around 11% of them seen only once. Sequencing input: naive CD4+ T cells from blood. The origin of the receptors is a human donor in good health. Each CDR3 is given with its conserved first and last residue. A D gene is named only where the DNA matches it firmly. Clone sizes are given selectively: once, few, many, or a class where the clone is expanded.

j_call: TRBJ1-1; d_call: NA; clone_size: few; v_call: TRBV7-2; cdr3_aa: CASSSPTGTQRGAFF; cdr3_nt: TGTGCCAGCAGCTCCCCGACCGGGACACAACGAGGAGCTTTCTTT
j_call: TRBJ2-2; d_call: NA; clone_size: NA; v_call: TRBV6-1; cdr3_aa: CASGNTGELFF; cdr3_nt: TGTGCCAGCGGGAACACCGGGGAGCTGTTTTTT
j_call: TRBJ1-1; d_call: NA; clone_size: few; v_call: TRBV4-3; cdr3_aa: CASSRTAGGTEAFF; cdr3_nt: TGCGCCAGCAGCCGTACGGCCGGGGGCACTGAAGCTTTCTTT
j_call: TRBJ2-1; d_call: NA; clone_size: few; v_call: TRBV9; cdr3_aa: CASSVAASSYNEQFF; cdr3_nt: TGTGCCAGCAGCGTAGCGGCCAGCTCCTACAATGAGCAGTTCTTC
j_call: TRBJ2-3; d_call: TRBD1; clone_size: few; v_call: TRBV7-2; cdr3_aa: CASSLVRTGKGDTQYF; cdr3_nt: TGTGCCAGCAGCTTAGTGAGGACAGGGAAGGGAGATACGCAGTATTTT
j_call: TRBJ1-2; d_call: NA; clone_size: few; v_call: TRBV7-2; cdr3_aa: CASSFAGAGGRGYTF; cdr3_nt: TGTGCCAGCAGCTTTGCTGGGGCAGGTGGGAGAGGCTACACCTTC
j_call: TRBJ1-6; d_call: TRBD1; clone_size: few; v_call: TRBV4-3; cdr3_aa: CASSQDRLQGEWGNSPLHF; cdr3_nt: TGCGCCAGCAGCCAAGATCGATTACAGGGGGAATGGGGTAATTCACCCCTCCACTTT
j_call: TRBJ1-3; d_call: NA; clone_size: NA; v_call: TRBV29-1; cdr3_aa: CSVASGNTIYF; cdr3_nt: TGCAGCGTTGCCTCTGGAAACACCATATATTTT
j_call: TRBJ2-1; d_call: NA; clone_size: few; v_call: TRBV7-3; cdr3_aa: CASSLDYRDNEQFF; cdr3_nt: TGTGCCAGCAGCCTAGATTACAGGGACAATGAGCAGTTCTTC
j_call: TRBJ2-7; d_call: TRBD2; clone_size: NA; v_call: TRBV7-9; cdr3_aa: CASSTYLAGEIYEQYF; cdr3_nt: TGTGCCAGCAGCACCTATCTAGCGGGAGAAATCTACGAGCAGTACTTC
j_call: TRBJ2-3; d_call: NA; clone_size: many; v_call: TRBV7-2; cdr3_aa: CASSQRFTDTQYF; cdr3_nt: TGTGCCAGCAGCCAGCGGTTCACAGATACGCAGTATTTT
j_call: TRBJ2-6; d_call: NA; clone_size: NA; v_call: TRBV12-3/TRBV12-4; cdr3_aa: CASSFPPGGTGANVLTF; cdr3_nt: TGTGCCAGCAGTTTCCCACCCGGGGGCACTGGGGCCAACGTCCTGACTTTC
j_call: TRBJ1-2; d_call: NA; clone_size: NA; v_call: TRBV27; cdr3_aa: CASSTTHQGLSPEIYGYTF; cdr3_nt: TGTGCCAGCAGCACCACACACCAGGGGCTTAGCCCCGAAATCTATGGCTACACCTTC
j_call: TRBJ2-1; d_call: NA; clone_size: NA; v_call: TRBV7-3; cdr3_aa: CASSPNDLNEQFF; cdr3_nt: TGTGCCAGCAGCCCCAACGACCTCAATGAGCAGTTCTTC